This TCR beta chain was identified during a study of CD8+ T cells in alopecia areata. Trimming pared 3 bases from V and 8 bases from J, leaving 13 bases between. From germline, CDR1 is SNHLY and CDR2 FYNNEI. The CDR3 extends over 13 amino acids. Stated treatment: oral pan-JAK inhibitor, 5-10 mg twice daily. Reverse transcribed after extraction, RNA yielded cDNA as the sequencing template. Produced via immunoSEQ multiplex PCR; TCRdb's table is partial and in-frame only. There are some 200,000 clones in the sample; roughly two fifths occur only once, and about 2.6% lies in the top ten. This chain links TRBV2 with TRBJ2-5, with D perhaps matching TRBD1 or TRBD2 (5 bases each). The source material was CD4+ T cells sorted from blood, sampled at approximately week 36, from a patient treated with tofacitinib. The TCR sequence derives from a human donor with alopecia areata. CDR3 coding DNA: TGTGCCAGCAGTGAGGGGGATTCGGTCACCCAGTACTTC. As protein: CASSEGDSVTQYF.